The clone carrying this TCR beta chain was recorded once. These data originate in a study of blood T cell repertoires in COVID-19. Libraries were prepared by immunoSEQ multiplex PCR; TCRdb keeps only in-frame clonotypes and omits some of them. The sample records some 200,000 clones, more than 80% being singletons. The V and J ends lost 4 bases and 1 base, in that order; junction bases with no gene match: 6. Germline V gene data show CDR1 as SGDLS and CDR2 as YYNGEE. This CDR3 comprises 15 residues. Sequenced input: peripheral blood. This clonotype was obtained from a woman aged 40 to 55 with COVID-19, enrolled during active disease. This chain uses TRBV9 with TRBJ1-1; TRBD1 agrees at 8 bases. The CDR3 nucleotides read TGTGCCAGCAGCCCATCAGACAGGGGGAACACTGAAGCTTTCTTT. This sequence encodes CASSPSDRGNTEAFF. Full variable domain (outside the CDR3, taken from reference TRBV9 and TRBJ1-1): DSGVTQTPKHLITATGQRVTLRCSPRSGDLSVYWYQQSLDQGLQFLIQYYNGEERAKGNILERFSAQQFPDLHSELNLSSLELGDSALYFCASSPSDRGNTEAFFGQGTRLTVV.